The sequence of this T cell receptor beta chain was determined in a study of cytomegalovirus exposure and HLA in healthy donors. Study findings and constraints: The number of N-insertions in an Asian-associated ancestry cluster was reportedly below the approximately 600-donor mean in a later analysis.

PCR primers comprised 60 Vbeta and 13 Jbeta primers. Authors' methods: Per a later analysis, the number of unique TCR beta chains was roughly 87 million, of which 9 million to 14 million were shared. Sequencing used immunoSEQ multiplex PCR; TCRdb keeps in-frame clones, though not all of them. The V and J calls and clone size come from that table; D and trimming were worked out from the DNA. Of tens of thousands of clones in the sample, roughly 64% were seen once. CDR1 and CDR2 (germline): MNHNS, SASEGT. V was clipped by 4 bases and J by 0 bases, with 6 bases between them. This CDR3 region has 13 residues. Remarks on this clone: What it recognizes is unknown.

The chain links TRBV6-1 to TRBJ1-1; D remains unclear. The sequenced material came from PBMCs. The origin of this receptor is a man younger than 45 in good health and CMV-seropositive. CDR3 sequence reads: CASSATVNTEAFF. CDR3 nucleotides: TGTGCCAGCAGTGCTACAGTGAACACTGAAGCTTTCTTT.